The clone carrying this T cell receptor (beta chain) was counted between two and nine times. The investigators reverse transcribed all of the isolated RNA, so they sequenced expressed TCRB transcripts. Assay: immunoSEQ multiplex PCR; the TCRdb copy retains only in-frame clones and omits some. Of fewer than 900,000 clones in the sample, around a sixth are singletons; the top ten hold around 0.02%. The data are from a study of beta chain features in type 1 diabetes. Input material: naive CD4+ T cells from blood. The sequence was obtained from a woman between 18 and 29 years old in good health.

CDR3 residues: CSVRDRTDNEQFF. CDR3 coding DNA: TGCAGCGTTCGGGACAGGACAGACAATGAGCAGTTCTTC. J is TRBJ2-1 and V is TRBV29-1; 8 bases are a match to TRBD1. The CDR3 contains 13 residues. The germline V gene encodes CDR1 SQVTM and CDR2 ANQGSEA. J gave up 5 bases and V 5 bases, and 5 bases lay outside the gene matches.